Below, one T cell receptor beta chain is given with its context. Its antigen is unidentified. This sample stems from a study of T cell responses to AZD1222 COVID-19 vaccine. General study findings and limits: Clonal diversity was possibly underestimated; the donors were predominantly white British and more often female.

Assay: immunoSEQ multiplex PCR; the TCRdb copy retains only in-frame clones and omits some. Of some 100,000 clones listed, around nine tenths are singletons. V was trimmed by 1 base and J by 6 bases, leaving 22 bases between them. The CDR3 sequence is 17 residues long. Per germline, CDR1 SGHNT and CDR2 YENEEA. The input for sequencing was peripheral blood, taken on day 0 of AZD1222 vaccination. The rearrangement joins TRBV11-3 to TRBJ2-7; either TRBD1 or TRBD2 may fit D (5 bases each). This TCR was sampled from an adult in good health. CDR3 nucleotide sequence: TGTGCCAGCAGCTTAGGAGGGGCACGAGGGGCGTTGCGCGAGCAGTACTTC. Translating gives CASSLGGARGALREQYF.